Below, 5 T cell receptor beta chains from the same sample are listed, as sequenced in a study of T cell changes during pregnancy in multiple sclerosis (dated by TCRdb to between 2018 and 2020). Receptors were amplified or captured by the immunoSEQ multiplex PCR assay. The clones in this table, taken by TCRdb from immuneACCESS, are in-frame only. Not every clone is retained; where verified, under half of the shortfall comes from an unresolved V gene, and the cause of the rest is unknown. Across this sample there are fewer than 140,000 clones, with 85% to 95% seen only once. Of the sample, 1.6% is held by the ten largest clones. The source material was peripheral blood, sampled after pregnancy. These receptors were obtained from a female donor with multiple sclerosis, enrolled in a pregnancy study.

The V gene is TRBV28, the J gene TRBJ1-2; no firm D call. The germline V and J ends were trimmed by 5 bases and 0 bases, with 10 bases remaining between them. Germline V gene data show CDR1 as MDHEN and CDR2 as SYDVKM. The CDR3 contains 14 residues. CDR3 DNA: TGTGCCAGCAGTCGGGAAAGGCCTAACTATGGCTACACCTTC. Translating gives CASSRERPNYGYTF.

This clone was detected only once. V gene TRBV2 combines with J gene TRBJ2-2; maybe TRBD1 (7 bases). The CDR3 extends over 14 amino acids. V was clipped by 8 bases and J by 4 bases, with 14 bases between them. Germline V gene lookup returns CDR1 SNHLY and CDR2 FYNNEI. The CDR3: CASLQGGSTGELFF. The CDR3 region has the DNA TGTGCCAGCCTCCAGGGGGGCAGCACCGGGGAGCTGTTTTTT.

CDR3 coding DNA: TGTGCCAGTAGTAGGGACAGAGCCTTCTCTGGAAACACCATATATTTT. This translates into CASSRDRAFSGNTIYF. The chain has TRBV19 and TRBJ1-3; 7 bases are shared with TRBD1. The ends lost 4 bases at V and 0 bases at J; junction bases unmatched: 6. CDR3 size: 16 residues. Per the germline V gene, CDR1 is LNHDA and CDR2 is SQIVND (reference sequence). Full variable domain (remainder filled in from reference TRBV19 and TRBJ1-3): DGGITQSPKYLFRKEGQNVTLSCEQNLNHDAMYWYRQDPGQGLRLIYYSQIVNDFQKGDIAEGYSVSREKKESFPLTVTSAQKNPTAFYLCASSRDRAFSGNTIYFGEGSWLTVV.

The genes are TRBV29-1 and TRBJ2-7; the match to TRBD2 covers 12 bases. The CDR3 has 14 residues. Trimming at V came to 5 bases and at J to 4 bases, leaving 6 bases not matched to a gene. CDR1 is SQVTM, CDR2 ANQGSEA, per germline. As DNA, the CDR3 is TGCAGCGTTACCGGACTAGCGGGGCTTTACGAGCAGTACTTC. This gives the protein CSVTGLAGLYEQYF.

In its sample, this clone was seen once. The V gene is TRBV28, the J gene TRBJ1-1; 11 positions match TRBD1. The V gene's germline CDR1 is MDHEN and CDR2 SYDVKM. V trimming: 7 bases; J trimming: 4 bases; junction bases outside the gene matches: 11. The CDR3 totals 16 residues. The CDR3 protein is CASTSVWDRGTTEAFF. CDR3 DNA sequence: TGTGCCAGCACCTCCGTTTGGGACAGGGGGACCACTGAAGCTTTCTTT. The full variable domain, rest sourced from reference TRBV28 and TRBJ1-1, is DVKVTQSSRYLVKRTGEKVFLECVQDMDHENMFWYRQDPGLGLRLIYFSYDVKMKEKGDIPEGYSVSREKKERFSLILESASTNQTSMYLCASTSVWDRGTTEAFFGQGTRLTVV.